The 32 T cell receptor beta chains below come from one sample, sequenced in a study of T cell repertoires in cytomegalovirus infection. TCRdb recomputed calls from the reads with MiXCR, one row per CDR3 protein. The sample lists a few hundred thousand distinct CDR3 sequences, roughly 15% occurring once. The specimen sequenced was PBMCs. The receptors come from a human donor in good health (CMV status not recorded). Some clones in this sample may be carry-over from other donors' samples.

This clonotype was picked up a small number of times. V gene TRBV19 combines with J gene TRBJ1-2; TRBD1 matches at 8 bases. In germline, CDR1 is LNHDA, CDR2 SQIVND (reference sequence). The CDR3 totals 14 residues. V lost 7 bases to trimming and J lost 7 bases; unmatched junction nucleotides: 11. The CDR3 protein is CASNPDRVLGGYTF. Written as DNA, the CDR3 is TGTGCCAGTAACCCGGACAGGGTTCTCGGTGGCTACACCTTC. The full variable domain, its missing parts supplied by reference TRBV19 and TRBJ1-2, is DGGITQSPKYLFRKEGQNVTLSCEQNLNHDAMYWYRQDPGQGLRLIYYSQIVNDFQKGDIAEGYSVSREKKESFPLTVTSAQKNPTAFYLCASNPDRVLGGYTFGSGTRLTVV.

The chain is built from TRBV12-3 or TRBV12-4 and TRBJ1-2; D is unclear. Trimming removed 3 bases at V and 4 bases at J, with 9 bases between. The CDR3 is 13 amino acids. The CDR3 loop is CASSLERSYGYTF. The CDR3 nucleotides read TGTGCCAGCAGTTTGGAACGGAGCTATGGCTACACCTTC.

V is TRBV28 and J is TRBJ2-7; tentatively, D is TRBD1 (6 bases). The CDR3 is made up of 13 amino acids. From germline, CDR1 is MDHEN and CDR2 SYDVKM. Trimming removed 7 bases from V and 2 bases from J, with 12 bases in between. This CDR3 reads CASNTGYPYEQYF. DNA for the CDR3: TGTGCCAGCAACACAGGGTACCCCTACGAGCAGTACTTC.

The J gene is TRBJ1-3, the V gene TRBV5-6; D is unresolved. The V end was cut by 2 bases, the J end by 4 bases, with 10 bases between. Germline V gene data show CDR1 as SGHDT and CDR2 as YYEEEE. The CDR3 length is 14 residues. Written as DNA, the CDR3 is TGTGCCAGCAGCTTCGGAGCGAGGGGAAACACCATATATTTT. It specifies CASSFGARGNTIYF.

At least ten counts were recorded for this clonotype. The rearrangement joins TRBV7-9 to TRBJ2-3, with 8 nucleotides matching TRBD1. CDR1 is SEHNR and CDR2 is FQNEAQ in the germline V gene (reference sequence). V shed 3 bases, J shed 2 bases, and the junction held 4 bases outside the gene matches. The CDR3 contains 15 residues. The DNA for the CDR3 is TGTGCCAGCAGCTTGGGGACAGGACACACAGATACGCAGTATTTT. Protein: CASSLGTGHTDTQYF.

This clonotype has ten or more counts. V usage is TRBV28 and J usage is TRBJ1-4, with unresolved D. The CDR3 has 14 amino acids. V shed 6 bases and J shed 0 bases, with 8 bases lying between them. Germline values: CDR1 MDHEN, CDR2 SYDVKM. Here the CDR3 DNA reads TGTGCCAGCAGCTCCCTGGCAACTAATGAAAAACTGTTTTTT. This gives the protein CASSSLATNEKLFF.

In this sample, this clonotype turned up a few times. The chain recombines TRBV2 with TRBJ1-3; D is perhaps TRBD1 (6 bases). CDR1 is SNHLY and CDR2 is FYNNEI in the germline V gene. The CDR3 totals 19 residues. V was trimmed by 4 bases and J by 1 base, leaving 23 bases between them. CDR3 residues: CASSVLGPQGRSSGNTIYF. The CDR3 DNA sequence: TGTGCCAGCAGTGTTTTGGGCCCACAGGGCAGGTCTTCTGGAAACACCATATATTTT. Using reference TRBV2 and TRBJ1-3 for the parts outside the CDR3, the full variable domain is EPEVTQTPSHQVTQMGQEVILRCVPISNHLYFYWYRQILGQKVEFLVSFYNNEISEKSEIFDDQFSVERPDGSNFTLKIRSTKLEDSAMYFCASSVLGPQGRSSGNTIYFGEGSWLTVV.

This clonotype has only one observation. The V gene is TRBV20-1, the J gene TRBJ2-1; possible D gene TRBD2, 6 bases. This CDR3 is 14 amino acids long. V was shortened by 3 bases and J by 6 bases, with 15 bases between the two germline ends. Looked up from germline, CDR1 is DFQATT and CDR2 is SNEGSKA (reference sequence). CDR3 sequence reads: CSASRSGPTNEQFF. In DNA form, the CDR3 reads TGCAGTGCTAGCCGGAGCGGGCCTACCAATGAGCAGTTCTTC.

There are a few counts of this clonotype. The chain combines TRBV29-1 with TRBJ2-5; unclear D gene. The CDR3 has 12 residues. V was pared by 4 bases and J by 2 bases, with 8 bases between. CDR1 and CDR2 (germline): SQVTM, ANQGSEA. As DNA, the CDR3 is TGCAGCGTTGGGGCAAGGCAAGAGACCCAGTACTTC. It encodes CSVGARQETQYF.

This clonotype showed up just once. This rearrangement joins TRBV5-1 to TRBJ2-2, with D maybe TRBD1 (5 bases). Trimming cost V 4 bases and J 3 bases, with 13 bases left between them. CDR1 and CDR2 from the germline V gene are SGHRS and YFSETQ. The CDR3 runs 15 residues. CDR3 bases: TGCGCCAGCAGCCTGCGGACATCGGACACCGGGGAGCTGTTTTTT. Its translation is CASSLRTSDTGELFF.

Points on this clonotype: This may arise from a read error, as a much more abundant clone is one base away. No conserved phenylalanine or tryptophan ends this CDR3, so it is likely a read error. V usage is TRBV7-8 and J usage is TRBJ2-5; 9 nucleotides align to TRBD2. The CDR3 runs to 14 residues. Germline assignment: CDR1 SGHVS and CDR2 FQNEAQ. V gave up 4 bases and J gave up 7 bases; unmatched junction bases: 7. This CDR3 is CASSSQREAVTQYL. CDR3 sequence (DNA): TGTGCCAGCAGCTCCCAGCGGGAGGCTGTGACCCAGTACCTC.

This clonotype was recorded many times. CDR3 in DNA: TGTGCCATCAGCCGGACTAGCGGGGGATTAGATACGCAGTATTTT. Protein product: CAISRTSGGLDTQYF. The chain combines TRBV10-3 with TRBJ2-3, with 13 bases matching TRBD2. V dropped 6 bases and J dropped 5; count of bases not matched to a gene: 5. Germline values: CDR1 ENHRY, CDR2 SYGVKD. The CDR3 loop spans 15 amino acids.

This clonotype has ten or more counts. The V call is TRBV20-1, the J call TRBJ2-6; 9 nucleotides agree with TRBD1. Unmatched junction bases numbered 1, after V lost 0 bases and J lost 1 base. This CDR3 spans 16 amino acids. Germline loops: CDR1 DFQATT, CDR2 SNEGSKA (reference sequence). In nucleotides, the CDR3 is TGCAGTGCTAGAGAGGGGACAGGGTCTGGGGCCAACGTCCTGACTTTC. Translation: CSAREGTGSGANVLTF.

In this sample, this clonotype turned up many times. This sequence joins TRBV7-2 and TRBJ2-7; TRBD2 matches 14 bases. This CDR3 has 15 residues. The germline gives CDR1 SGHTA, CDR2 FQGNSA. The ends lost 5 bases at V and 6 bases at J; junction bases unmatched: 6. The CDR3 coding sequence is TGTGCCAGCAGCACGCCGGGACTAGCGGGAGCCGAGCAGTACTTC. It yields the protein CASSTPGLAGAEQYF.

This clonotype was counted many times. The rearrangement links TRBV4-1 to TRBJ2-1; D could derive from TRBD1 or TRBD2 (6 bases each). CDR3 length: 15 amino acids. The germline V gene encodes CDR1 MGHRA and CDR2 YSYEKL. The ends were cut back, 5 bases at V and 10 bases at J, with 21 bases in the middle. Here the CDR3 reads CASSYRQVPGEEQFF. CDR3 sequence (DNA): TGCGCCAGCAGCTACCGACAGGTCCCGGGAGAGGAGCAGTTCTTC.

Turning to this clonotype: One junction end disagrees with the germline gene, perhaps due to a read error. The chain employs TRBV6-4 and TRBJ2-1; no definite D call. The CDR3 consists of 9 residues. The germline gives CDR1 MRHNA, CDR2 SNTAGT. The CDR3 DNA sequence: TGTGCCAGGTGCTCTCTCACCGACTTC. This sequence encodes CARCSLTDF.

This clonotype was found many times. The J gene is TRBJ2-6, the V gene TRBV18; 13 bases agree with TRBD2. This CDR3 is 20 amino acids long. CDR1 is KGHSH, CDR2 LQKENI, per germline. The V and J ends lost 1 base and 0 bases, in that order; junction bases with no gene match: 6. The CDR3, as DNA: TGTGCCAGCTCACCACGGACTAGCGGGAGCCTGAACTCTGGGGCCAACGTCCTGACTTTC. Residues: CASSPRTSGSLNSGANVLTF.

Regarding this clonotype: This sequence may be a read error, since a much larger clone differs from it by one base. The genes are TRBV7-2 and TRBJ1-2, with a weak D call TRBD1 (6 bases). Germline-derived CDR1 and CDR2 are SGHTA and FQGNSA. The CDR3 has 14 residues. DNA for the CDR3: TGTGCCTGCAGCTTAGATGGGGGGCTCTATGGCTACACCTTC. Translation: CACSLDGGLYGYTF.

In regard to this clonotype: The CDR3 end shows no conserved phenylalanine or tryptophan, and so a read error is likely. The chain carries TRBV5-1 and TRBJ2-7, with 8 nucleotides matching TRBD1. After removal of 0 bases from V and 7 bases from J, the junction contained 6 bases not matched to a gene. The germline V gene has CDR1 SGHRS and CDR2 YFSETQ. CDR3 length: 14 amino acids. CDR3 sequence reads: CASSLAGGYGEQYS. The CDR3 DNA reads TGCGCCAGCAGCTTGGCAGGGGGCTACGGGGAGCAGTACTCC.

This clonotype showed up many times. The chain employs TRBV7-2 and TRBJ2-3; the match to TRBD2 covers 9 bases. V shed 3 bases and J 6 bases; nucleotides not matched to a gene: 16. Germline V gene lookup returns CDR1 SGHTA and CDR2 FQGNSA. This CDR3 is 18 amino acids long. The chain's CDR3 is CASSFRIGLAGTMDTQYF. The CDR3 DNA reads TGTGCCAGCAGCTTTAGAATAGGCCTAGCGGGAACGATGGATACGCAGTATTTT.

This clonotype has only a few counts. The chain joins TRBV24-1 to TRBJ2-3; D remains unclear. V was trimmed by 2 bases and J by 2 bases, leaving 7 bases between them. This CDR3 is 14 amino acids long. CDR1 KGHDR and CDR2 SFDVKD come from the germline V gene. DNA of the CDR3: TGTGCCACCAGTGATTACCGGAACACAGATACGCAGTATTTT. Amino acid sequence: CATSDYRNTDTQYF.

This clonotype has just a few counts. The chain is built from TRBV6-6 and TRBJ2-7; 13 nucleotides agree with TRBD2. The junction had 2 bases not matched to a gene; V was cut back by 5 bases and J by 4 bases. The V gene's germline CDR1 is MNHNY and CDR2 SVGAGI (reference sequence). The CDR3 runs 14 residues. CDR3 sequence (DNA): TGTGCCAGCAGTAAGGGACTAGCGGGGTACGAGCAGTACTTC. Translating gives CASSKGLAGYEQYF.

This chain joins TRBV20-1 and TRBJ2-5; TRBD1 aligns across 7 bases. Losses at the gene ends were 6 bases for V and 1 base for J; bases not matched to a gene: 5. Germline CDR1 and CDR2: DFQATT and SNEGSKA (reference sequence). The CDR3 sequence is 13 residues long. As DNA, the CDR3 is TGCAGTGCCCGGACAGGAGGCCAAGAGACCCAGTACTTC. Translated: CSARTGGQETQYF.

This clonotype appeared many times. This chain uses TRBV7-2 with TRBJ1-1; D perhaps matches TRBD1 (6 bases). The V end was cut by 1 base, the J end by 4 bases, with 16 bases between. This CDR3 contains 16 residues. Germline lookup yields CDR1 SGHTA and CDR2 FQGNSA. CDR3 protein: CASSLEGVGVGTEAFF. CDR3 sequence (DNA): TGTGCCAGCAGCTTAGAGGGGGTGGGGGTCGGCACTGAAGCTTTCTTT. The entire variable domain, with the rest obtained from reference TRBV7-2 and TRBJ1-1, is as follows: GAGVSQSPSNKVTEKGKDVELRCDPISGHTALYWYRQSLGQGLEFLIYFQGNSAPDKSGLPSDRFSAERTGGSVSTLTIQRTQQEDSAVYLCASSLEGVGVGTEAFFGQGTRLTVV.

The table lists this clonotype with many counts. The V gene is TRBV6-1, the J gene TRBJ1-1, with D uncertain. This CDR3 is built from 16 residues. Trimming stripped 7 bases from V and 6 bases from J, with 24 bases between. Looked up from germline, CDR1 is MNHNS and CDR2 is SASEGT. This CDR3 reads CASTPQLQVSGAEAFF. As DNA, the CDR3 is TGTGCCAGCACGCCCCAACTCCAAGTCAGCGGGGCTGAAGCTTTCTTT.

This clonotype was picked up a small number of times. The CDR3: CSASPGTSGYNEQFF. The DNA of the CDR3 is TGCAGTGCCTCTCCTGGGACTAGCGGCTACAATGAGCAGTTCTTC. The V call is TRBV20-1, the J call TRBJ2-1; 11 nucleotides align to TRBD2. The germline V gene encodes CDR1 DFQATT and CDR2 SNEGSKA (reference sequence). CDR3 length: 15 amino acids. Trimming at V came to 6 bases and at J to 3 bases, leaving 7 bases not matched to a gene.

This chain connects TRBV5-1 to TRBJ2-7, with 8 bases identical to TRBD1. This CDR3 spans 14 amino acids. CDR1 is SGHRS and CDR2 is YFSETQ in the germline V gene. V was clipped by 3 bases and J by 1 base; unmatched bases: 3. DNA of the CDR3: TGCGCCAGCAGCTGGAGGACAGGGTCCTACGAGCAGTACTTC. It is translated as CASSWRTGSYEQYF.

The V gene is TRBV3-1, the J gene TRBJ2-7; tentative D call: TRBD1 (6 bases). Trimming cost V 6 bases and J 7 bases, with 19 bases left between them. Germline CDR1 and CDR2: LGHDT and YNNKEL (reference sequence). CDR3 length equals 14 residues. For the CDR3, the DNA is TGTGCCAGCAGGCCCGGGACAACCTTACGAGAGCAGTACTTC. Residues: CASRPGTTLREQYF.

This clonotype was recorded a few times. The chain is built from TRBV20-1 and TRBJ1-5; weak D call: TRBD1 (6 bases). V was shortened by 3 bases and J by 7 bases, with 13 bases between the two germline ends. In germline, CDR1 is DFQATT, CDR2 SNEGSKA (reference sequence). CDR3 size: 13 residues. The CDR3, as DNA: TGCAGTGCTAGGGCACAGGGAGGACAGCCCCAGCATTTT. Its translation is CSARAQGGQPQHF.

The CDR3 reads CASSPTRSGELFF. The DNA of the CDR3 is TGTGCCAGCAGCCCGACTAGGTCTGGGGAGCTGTTTTTT. The chain employs TRBV12-3 or TRBV12-4 and TRBJ2-2, with D tentatively TRBD2 (6 bases). The ends were cut back, 6 bases at V and 8 bases at J, with 13 bases in the middle. The CDR3 extends over 13 amino acids.

The chain combines TRBV20-1 with TRBJ2-5, with a weak D call TRBD1 (5 bases). Germline-derived CDR1 and CDR2 are DFQATT and SNEGSKA (reference sequence). The CDR3 has 15 amino acids. V lost 5 bases and J 5 bases, leaving 21 bases between the germline ends. The CDR3 sequence: CSALDAKGNMETQYF. The CDR3 nucleotides read TGCAGTGCTCTCGACGCCAAGGGGAATATGGAGACCCAGTACTTC.

This clonotype was seen many times. This chain connects TRBV4-1 to TRBJ1-1; D perhaps matches TRBD1 (6 bases). V lost 0 bases and J 0 bases, leaving 14 bases between the germline ends. Germline V gene lookup returns CDR1 MGHRA and CDR2 YSYEKL. CDR3 length equals 17 residues. The CDR3 loop reads CASSQEGGGAVNTEAFF. As DNA, the CDR3 is TGCGCCAGCAGCCAAGAGGGGGGGGGGGCTGTGAACACTGAAGCTTTCTTT.